Following are 20 T cell receptor beta chains from one sample sequenced in a study of cytomegalovirus exposure and HLA in healthy donors. The PCR ran on 60 Vbeta and 13 Jbeta primers. Sequencing used immunoSEQ multiplex PCR; TCRdb keeps in-frame clones, though not all of them. The sample has 130,000 to 150,000 clones, around 80% seen once; the top ten hold 2% to 2.5%. The sequenced material came from PBMCs. The receptors here all came from a man younger than 40 in good health and CMV-seronegative.

The rearrangement uses TRBV28 and TRBJ2-7; 9 bases map to TRBD1. CDR3 length: 16 amino acids. The germline CDR1 and CDR2 sequences are MDHEN and SYDVKM. J lost 5 bases, V lost 2 bases, and 10 bases had no gene match. CDR3 nucleotides: TGTGCCAGCAGTTTAGAGGGGGACAGGGTATATCACGAGCAGTACTTC. It specifies CASSLEGDRVYHEQYF.

The table lists this clone with a count of one. The chain is built from TRBV11-1 and TRBJ1-1; D unclear. Trimming removed 3 bases from V and 1 base from J, with 6 bases in between. From germline, CDR1 is SGHAT and CDR2 FQDESV (reference sequence). The CDR3 is made up of 13 amino acids. The chain's CDR3 is CASSFTENTEAFF. The CDR3 coding sequence is TGTGCCAGCAGCTTTACAGAGAACACTGAAGCTTTCTTT.

This sequence joins TRBV5-6 and TRBJ1-1; 9 nucleotides align to TRBD1. CDR3 length equals 14 residues. The trim removed 1 base at V and 7 bases at J, leaving 5 bases unmatched. In germline, CDR1 is SGHDT, CDR2 YYEEEE. The CDR3 spells CASSLLGQGGEAFF. The CDR3 DNA sequence: TGTGCCAGCAGCTTGCTGGGACAGGGTGGTGAAGCTTTCTTT.

The count of this clone is one. The V call is TRBV5-1, the J call TRBJ1-4, with D perhaps matching TRBD1 (5 bases). CDR1 SGHRS and CDR2 YFSETQ come from the germline V gene. This CDR3 contains 14 residues. V shed 4 bases and J shed 0 bases, with 7 bases lying between them. CDR3 nucleotides: TGCGCCAGCAGCCCAGGGTCAACTAATGAAAAACTGTTTTTT. Translated: CASSPGSTNEKLFF.

The chain carries TRBV19 and TRBJ2-2; 8 nucleotides line up with TRBD1. Looked up from germline, CDR1 is LNHDA and CDR2 is SQIVND (reference sequence). J was trimmed by 6 bases and V by 3 bases; bases with no gene match: 0. CDR3 length: 13 amino acids. CDR3 residues: CASSMTGAGELFF. The DNA for the CDR3 is TGTGCCAGTAGTATGACAGGGGCCGGGGAGCTGTTTTTT.

The chain uses TRBV28 and TRBJ1-2, with 7 bases aligning to TRBD1. Per the germline V gene, CDR1 is MDHEN and CDR2 is SYDVKM. The CDR3 covers 17 residues. With 10 bases clipped from V and 4 bases from J, the junction kept 21 bases outside the gene matches. DNA of the CDR3: TGTGCCACTAAATTGCCCGGACAGGAAGACTCAACCTATGGCTACACCTTC. This encodes CATKLPGQEDSTYGYTF.

The V gene is TRBV9, the J gene TRBJ2-7, with D tentatively TRBD1 (6 bases). The CDR3 spans 16 residues. The V gene's germline CDR1 is SGDLS and CDR2 YYNGEE. V was clipped by 3 bases and J by 3 bases, with 19 bases between them. CDR3 sequence reads: CASSEGLGGGIYEQYF. The CDR3 nucleotides read TGTGCCAGCAGCGAGGGTTTAGGGGGTGGAATCTACGAGCAGTACTTC. Supplemented by reference TRBV9 and TRBJ2-7, the full variable domain reads DSGVTQTPKHLITATGQRVTLRCSPRSGDLSVYWYQQSLDQGLQFLIQYYNGEERAKGNILERFSAQQFPDLHSELNLSSLELGDSALYFCASSEGLGGGIYEQYFGPGTRLTVT.

The gene calls are TRBV11-1 and TRBJ2-2, with D maybe TRBD2 (6 bases). With 5 bases removed from V and 0 bases from J, the gap between germline ends came to 16 bases. The germline gives CDR1 SGHAT, CDR2 FQDESV (reference sequence). The CDR3 covers 17 residues. The DNA of the CDR3 is TGTGCCAGCAGCCCCGTCGGGGGACTTCCGAACACCGGGGAGCTGTTTTTT. Translated: CASSPVGGLPNTGELFF.

The chain employs TRBV18 and TRBJ1-4, with a tentative D call TRBD1 (5 bases). Germline V CDR1 and CDR2: KGHSH, LQKENI. This CDR3 contains 15 residues. Deletions cut 4 bases from V and 8 bases from J, with 17 bases between. CDR3 bases: TGTGCCAGCTCACGGGGGGGGGAGGAAGGAGAAAAACTGTTTTTT. As protein: CASSRGGEEGEKLFF.

To note about this clone: At one boundary the junction diverges from the germline segment, which might be a read error. The chain is built from TRBV6-4 and TRBJ1-2, with TRBD1 identical over 7 bases. This CDR3 region has 16 residues. CDR1 MRHNA and CDR2 SNTAGT come from the germline V gene. The CDR3 bases are TGTGCCAGCAGTGACTCAGAGGGGGCGGCTAACTATGGCTACCCCTTC. It encodes CASSDSEGAANYGYPF.

V usage is TRBV10-3 and J usage is TRBJ2-2; D might be TRBD1 (6 bases). This CDR3 contains 15 residues. The V and J ends lost 6 bases and 5 bases respectively, with 16 bases between them. The germline CDR1 and CDR2 sequences are ENHRY and SYGVKD. CDR3 DNA sequence: TGTGCCATCAGACGACAGGACGTTGAGACCGGGGAGCTGTTTTTT. It encodes CAIRRQDVETGELFF.

The chain recombines TRBV9 with TRBJ1-1, with 9 nucleotides matching TRBD1. Germline V gives CDR1 SGDLS, CDR2 YYNGEE. The CDR3 has 14 amino acids. Trimming cost V 1 base and J 4 bases; bases outside gene matches: 2. The CDR3 loop reads CASSVMTGGTEAFF. CDR3 sequence (DNA): TGTGCCAGCAGCGTAATGACAGGGGGCACTGAAGCTTTCTTT.

This clone has just a few counts. The chain joins TRBV5-6 to TRBJ2-7; no clear D gene. The V end lost 4 bases, the J end lost 1 base, and 9 bases lay between the germline ends. The CDR3 loop spans 13 amino acids. CDR1 and CDR2 from the germline V gene are SGHDT and YYEEEE. The CDR3 sequence: CASSGRLSYEQYF. For the CDR3, the DNA is TGTGCCAGCAGCGGTAGACTGTCCTACGAGCAGTACTTC.

This clone was seen a few times. The chain employs TRBV2 and TRBJ2-7; TRBD1 matches 10 bases. Germline values: CDR1 SNHLY, CDR2 FYNNEI. V lost 7 bases and J lost 4; bases outside the gene matches: 1. The CDR3 spans 12 residues. CDR3: CASTGQGYEQYF. The CDR3 DNA follows: TGTGCCAGCACGGGACAGGGGTACGAGCAGTACTTC.

Only one count was recorded for this clone. The chain uses TRBV6-1 and TRBJ1-3; D is unresolved. CDR3 length: 14 residues. V lost 2 bases and J 0 bases, leaving 5 bases between the germline ends. Germline CDR1 reads MNHNS; CDR2 reads SASEGT. CDR3 nucleotides: TGTGCCAGCAGTGAACAGATCTCTGGAAACACCATATATTTT. This translates into CASSEQISGNTIYF.

The V and J genes are TRBV6-1 and TRBJ2-2; D perhaps matches TRBD1 (5 bases). The V gene's germline CDR1 is MNHNS and CDR2 SASEGT. Trimming removed 5 bases at V and 6 bases at J, with 7 bases between. There are 12 residues in the CDR3. The CDR3 here is CASSLGAGELFF. The CDR3 DNA sequence: TGTGCCAGCAGTCTAGGGGCCGGGGAGCTGTTTTTT.

The chain has TRBV30 and TRBJ1-5; the D gene is possibly TRBD1 (6 bases). The CDR3 totals 14 residues. Per germline, CDR1 GTSNPN and CDR2 SVGIG (reference sequence). The V end was cut by 4 bases, the J end by 3 bases, with 13 bases between. CDR3: CAWTRTGLNQPQHF. The CDR3 nucleotides read TGTGCCTGGACCCGAACAGGGCTCAATCAGCCCCAGCATTTT.

This clone was detected a few times. This rearrangement joins TRBV6-6 to TRBJ1-1; D ambiguous. Trimming stripped 5 bases from V and 11 bases from J, with 24 bases between. Germline V gene sequence: CDR1 MNHNY, CDR2 SVGAGI (reference sequence). There are 15 residues in the CDR3. CDR3 loop: CASSPRVAAVGSAFF. CDR3 nucleotide sequence: TGTGCCAGCAGTCCCCGCGTCGCGGCGGTAGGATCGGCTTTCTTT.

The chain has TRBV19 and TRBJ2-3; D might be TRBD2 (6 bases). Germline loops: CDR1 LNHDA, CDR2 SQIVND (reference sequence). Deletions cut 6 bases from V and 2 bases from J, with 12 bases between. The length of the CDR3 is 14 residues. CDR3: CASRPRLVTDTQYF. As DNA, the CDR3 is TGTGCCAGTAGGCCCCGACTAGTCACAGATACGCAGTATTTT.

The gene calls are TRBV5-1 and TRBJ2-1; 8 bases are a match to TRBD1. This CDR3 is 14 amino acids long. V gave up 5 bases and J gave up 6 bases; unmatched junction bases: 7. CDR1 and CDR2 (germline): SGHRS, YFSETQ. The CDR3, as DNA: TGCGCCAGCAGTCGAGGACAGGGAGGCAATGAGCAGTTCTTC. This translates into CASSRGQGGNEQFF.